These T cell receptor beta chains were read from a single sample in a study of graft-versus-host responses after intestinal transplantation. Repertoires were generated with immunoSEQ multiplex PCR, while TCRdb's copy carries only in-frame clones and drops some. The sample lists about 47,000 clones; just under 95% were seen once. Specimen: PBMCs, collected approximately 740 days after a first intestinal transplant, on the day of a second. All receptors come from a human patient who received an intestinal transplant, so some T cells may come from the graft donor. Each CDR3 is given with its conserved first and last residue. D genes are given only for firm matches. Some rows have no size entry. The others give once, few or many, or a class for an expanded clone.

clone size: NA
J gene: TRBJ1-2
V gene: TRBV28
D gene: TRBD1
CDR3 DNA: TGTGCCAGCAGCCCAGGGGGCACTAACTATGGCTACACCTTC
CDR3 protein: CASSPGGTNYGYTF

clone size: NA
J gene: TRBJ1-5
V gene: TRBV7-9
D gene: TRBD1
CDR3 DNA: TGTGCCAGCAGCGGGGGACAGAATCAGCCCCAGCATTTT
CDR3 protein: CASSGGQNQPQHF

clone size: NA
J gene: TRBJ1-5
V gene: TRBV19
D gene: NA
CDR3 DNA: TGTGCCAGTAGTATAGATCGGGATCAGCCCCAGCATTTT
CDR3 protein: CASSIDRDQPQHF

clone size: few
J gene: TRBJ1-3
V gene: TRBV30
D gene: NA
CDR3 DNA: TGTGCCTGGAGAGTCCCGTGGGAAAGGACCATATATTTT
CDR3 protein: CAWRVPWERTIYF

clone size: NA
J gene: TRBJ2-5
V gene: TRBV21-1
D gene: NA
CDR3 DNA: TGTGCCAGCAGCAAAGTTTTTGCTAGCGCGTACTTC
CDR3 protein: CASSKVFASAYF

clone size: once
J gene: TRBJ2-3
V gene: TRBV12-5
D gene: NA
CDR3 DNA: TGTGCTAGTGGGTCTGGAGGGCCTGAGGGTACAGATACGCAGTATTTT
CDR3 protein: CASGSGGPEGTDTQYF

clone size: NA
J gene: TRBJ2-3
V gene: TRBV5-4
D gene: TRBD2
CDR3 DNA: TGTGCCAGCAGGGCGGGGGGAGACCTCGCGGATACGCAGTATTTT
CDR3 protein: CASRAGGDLADTQYF

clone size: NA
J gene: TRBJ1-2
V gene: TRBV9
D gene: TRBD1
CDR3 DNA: TGTGCCAGCAGCGTAGCCGACAGGGCTCACCCCAGGGGTGGCTACACCTTC
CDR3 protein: CASSVADRAHPRGGYTF

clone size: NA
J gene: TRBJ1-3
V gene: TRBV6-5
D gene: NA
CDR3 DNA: TGTGCCAGCAGTACAGGGTCGGGTAACACCATATATTTT
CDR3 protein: CASSTGSGNTIYF

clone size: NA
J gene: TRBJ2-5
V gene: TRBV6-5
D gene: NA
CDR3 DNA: TGTGCCAGCAGTTACCCGGGGCAGGGAGAGACCCAGTACTTC
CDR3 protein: CASSYPGQGETQYF

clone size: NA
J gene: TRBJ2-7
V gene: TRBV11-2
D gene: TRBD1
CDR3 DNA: TGTGCCAGCAGCTGGGACTGGACAGGGGGGGAGCAGTACTTC
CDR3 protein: CASSWDWTGGEQYF

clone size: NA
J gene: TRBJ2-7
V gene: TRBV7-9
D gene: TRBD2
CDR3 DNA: TGTGCCAGCAGCTTAGACGGGAGGGCAGGGGACGAGCAGTACTTC
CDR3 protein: CASSLDGRAGDEQYF

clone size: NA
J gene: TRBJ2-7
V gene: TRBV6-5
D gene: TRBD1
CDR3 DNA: TGTGCCAGCAGTCCTACAGGGGGCACCTACGAGCAGTACTTC
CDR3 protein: CASSPTGGTYEQYF

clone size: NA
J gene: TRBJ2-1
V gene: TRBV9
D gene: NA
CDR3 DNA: TGTGCCAGCAGCGTAGCGGCGGACAGCTCCTACAATGAGCAGTTCTTC
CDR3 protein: CASSVAADSSYNEQFF

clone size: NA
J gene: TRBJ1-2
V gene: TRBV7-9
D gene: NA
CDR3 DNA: TGTGCCAGCAGCACCCTAGACAGTAACTATGGCTACACCTTC
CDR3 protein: CASSTLDSNYGYTF

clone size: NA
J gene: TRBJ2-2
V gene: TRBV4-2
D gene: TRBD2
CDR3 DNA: TGTGCCAGCAGCCACCCGAGGACTAGCGGGAGGGACGGGGAGCTGTTTTTT
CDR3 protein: CASSHPRTSGRDGELFF

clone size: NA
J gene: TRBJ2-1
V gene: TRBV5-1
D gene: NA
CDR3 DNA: TGCGCCAGCAGCTTGGACATGGGAGGTGATGAGCAGTTCTTC
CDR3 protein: CASSLDMGGDEQFF

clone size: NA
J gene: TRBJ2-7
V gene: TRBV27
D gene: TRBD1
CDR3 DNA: TGTGCCAGCAGTTTGGCCGGGACAGGCTACGAGCAGTACTTC
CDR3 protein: CASSLAGTGYEQYF

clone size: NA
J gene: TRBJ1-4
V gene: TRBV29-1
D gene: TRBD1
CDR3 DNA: TGCAGCGTCGGAATACTAACAGGGGGCTCTAATGAAAAACTGTTTTTT
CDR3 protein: CSVGILTGGSNEKLFF

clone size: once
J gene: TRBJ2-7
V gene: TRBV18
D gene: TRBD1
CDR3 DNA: TGTGCCAGCTCACCGCTGGGACAGGCGTACTACGAGCAGTACTTC
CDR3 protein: CASSPLGQAYYEQYF

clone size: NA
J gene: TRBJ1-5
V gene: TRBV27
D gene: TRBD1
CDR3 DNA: TGTGCCAGCAGTACTAAGGGGGCAGGTCAGCCCCAGCATTTT
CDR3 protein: CASSTKGAGQPQHF

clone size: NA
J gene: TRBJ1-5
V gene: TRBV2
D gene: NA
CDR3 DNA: TGTGCCAGCAGTGAAGGGACGCTACAGCCCCAGCATTTT
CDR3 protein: CASSEGTLQPQHF

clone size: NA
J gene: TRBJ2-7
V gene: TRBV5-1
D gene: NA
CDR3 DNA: TGCGCCAGCAGCTTGGCGGACGGACCCTACGAGCAGTACTTC
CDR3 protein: CASSLADGPYEQYF